These 14 T cell receptor beta chains were all obtained from the same sample, sequenced in a study of blood T cells in healthy people across ages. With a J-beta primer mix and a sample-barcoded 5' primer, a second PCR ran 7 to 11 cycles. MiXCR, applied by TCRdb to the 5' RACE reads, yields one record per CDR3 protein. Among 1.5 million to 2 million distinct CDR3 sequences listed, less than 50% were seen once. The sequencing sample was made of blood. These receptors were taken from a woman between 40 and 55 years old in good health.

V is TRBV15 and J is TRBJ2-5; D is possibly TRBD1 or TRBD2 (5 bases each). The CDR3 extends over 14 amino acids. Germline CDR1 LNHNV, CDR2 YYDKDF (reference sequence). The V and J ends lost 0 bases and 7 bases respectively, with 12 bases between them. This CDR3 is CATSRDPGPGTQYF. The CDR3 coding sequence is TGTGCCACCAGCAGAGATCCGGGGCCCGGGACCCAGTACTTC.

Comment on this clonotype: This may stem from a read error, because a much larger clone lies one nucleotide away. The chain couples TRBV10-3 to TRBJ2-3; 12 nucleotides match TRBD2. The CDR3 consists of 18 residues. Germline CDR1 and CDR2: ENHRY and SYGVKD. This CDR3 is CTISEFGLAGTNTDTQYF. Here the CDR3 DNA reads TGTACCATCAGTGAGTTCGGACTAGCGGGGACCAACACAGATACGCAGTATTTT.

The CDR3 coding sequence is TGCAGTGCTCCAATTCCGGGGGGCTATTATGGCTACACCTTC. This encodes CSAPIPGGYYGYTF. The chain has TRBV20-1 and TRBJ1-2; the D gene is possibly TRBD1 (6 bases). Per the germline V gene, CDR1 is DFQATT and CDR2 is SNEGSKA (reference sequence). The CDR3 has 14 residues. Trimming took off 5 bases at V and 5 bases at J, with 18 bases between the two ends.

A word on this clonotype: This may come from a read error, since a much larger clone is one base off. The chain combines TRBV27 with TRBJ2-5, with D perhaps matching TRBD1 (5 bases). Matching the DNA end better, TRBJ2-7 makes the J call doubtful. CDR1 MNHEY and CDR2 SMNVEV come from the germline V gene (reference sequence). The CDR3 has 11 amino acids. The CDR3 reads CASRTRDEQYF. DNA of the CDR3: TGTGCCAGTAGAACCAGGGACGAGCAGTACTTC.

The gene calls are TRBV16 and TRBJ1-2; no definite D call. Germline V gene data show CDR1 as KGHSY and CDR2 as FQNENV. The CDR3 is 15 amino acids. V lost 3 bases to trimming and J lost 0 bases, with 11 bases between them. CDR3 coding DNA: TGTGCCAGCAGCCATTACCAACTCTCTAACTATGGCTACACCTTC. Residues: CASSHYQLSNYGYTF.

V gene TRBV7-2 combines with J gene TRBJ2-1; TRBD1 might be the D (6 bases). The ends were cut back, 5 bases at V and 6 bases at J, with 17 bases in the middle. The CDR3 runs 15 residues. Germline V lookup: CDR1 SGHTA, CDR2 FQGNSA. The CDR3 DNA is TGTGCCAGCAGCGTTAGCAGGGGCGCCCCCAATGAGCAGTTCTTC. Protein: CASSVSRGAPNEQFF.

Here the CDR3 reads CASSSKQGGDEQYF. DNA for the CDR3: TGTGCCAGCAGTTCCAAACAGGGGGGGGACGAGCAGTACTTC. V and J are TRBV27 and TRBJ2-7; TRBD1 might be the D (8 bases). V lost 4 bases and J lost 5, with 15 bases in between. Germline V gene lookup returns CDR1 MNHEY and CDR2 SMNVEV (reference sequence). This CDR3 has 14 residues.

This clonotype was seen a handful of times. The chain combines TRBV20-1 with TRBJ2-7, with 8 bases matching TRBD2. Germline V gene sequence: CDR1 DFQATT, CDR2 SNEGSKA (reference sequence). CDR3 length: 15 amino acids. J gave up 3 bases and V 0 bases, and 7 bases lay outside the gene matches. The CDR3 protein is CSARDGAGGGYEQYF. Here the CDR3 DNA reads TGCAGTGCTAGAGATGGGGCGGGGGGTGGCTACGAGCAGTACTTC.

This chain uses TRBV6-1 with TRBJ2-4; TRBD2 is a possible D gene (5 bases). Trimming removed 6 bases from V and 15 bases from J, with 18 bases in between. This CDR3 has 12 residues. Germline CDR1 MNHNS, CDR2 SASEGT. The CDR3, as DNA: TGTGCCAGCAGATCGGGATCGGGATTTGGGTACTTC. This gives the protein CASRSGSGFGYF.

This clonotype was detected only a few times. The chain uses TRBV7-8 and TRBJ1-2, with 10 bases identical to TRBD1. Germline V gene sequence: CDR1 SGHVS, CDR2 FQNEAQ. CDR3 length: 17 amino acids. With V trimmed by 1 base and J by 8 bases, 13 bases remained unmatched. CDR3 bases: TGTGCCAGCAGCTTAGTTGGGACAGGGGACGAATCTCGGGGCTACACCTTC. Translated, it gives CASSLVGTGDESRGYTF.

This rearrangement joins TRBV3-1 to TRBJ2-4, with D perhaps matching TRBD2 (5 bases). The CDR3 is 13 residues long. Per the germline V gene, CDR1 is LGHDT and CDR2 is YNNKEL (reference sequence). Trimming pared 1 base from V and 11 bases from J, leaving 12 bases between. The CDR3 is CASSQALSGLQYF. The CDR3 bases are TGTGCCAGCAGCCAAGCACTAAGCGGCCTTCAGTACTTC. Drawing the rest from reference TRBV3-1 and TRBJ2-4, the complete variable domain is DTAVSQTPKYLVTQMGNDKSIKCEQNLGHDTMYWYKQDSKKFLKIMFSYNNKELIINETVPNRFSPKSPDKAHLNLHINSLELGDSAVYFCASSQALSGLQYFGAGTRLSVL.

The chain uses TRBV12-3 or TRBV12-4 and TRBJ2-3, with 7 bases lining up with TRBD2. This CDR3 contains 15 residues. Trimming cost V 5 bases and J 2 bases; bases outside gene matches: 7. In nucleotides, the CDR3 is TGTGCCAGCAGTAGGACTAGAGTTCTCACAGATACGCAGTATTTT. Encoded protein: CASSRTRVLTDTQYF.

This chain links TRBV6-6 with TRBJ2-7; maybe TRBD1 (5 bases). The V gene's germline CDR1 is MNHNY and CDR2 SVGAGI (reference sequence). Trimming shortened V by 2 bases and J by 1 base, and 12 bases separated the two germline ends. This CDR3 has 15 amino acids. DNA for the CDR3: TGTGCCAGCAGTTACGATCGGTCAGGGTCCTACGAGCAGTACTTC. Protein sequence: CASSYDRSGSYEQYF.

This clonotype was recorded a few times. The genes are TRBV6-2 or TRBV6-3 and TRBJ1-1; a weak D match, TRBD1 (5 bases). CDR1 MNHEY and CDR2 SVGEGT come from the germline V gene. CDR3 length equals 16 residues. The germline V and J ends were trimmed by 2 bases and 1 base, with 14 bases remaining between them. CDR3: CASSYAGVGKNTEAFF. The CDR3 DNA sequence: TGTGCCAGCAGTTACGCGGGGGTAGGGAAGAACACTGAAGCTTTCTTT.